A selection of T cell receptor beta chains follows, all from one sample in a study of blood T cell repertoires in COVID-19. The protocol was immunoSEQ multiplex PCR, while the TCRdb copy is restricted to in-frame clones and leaves out a portion. The sample has roughly 160,000 clones, about 80% seen once; the top ten hold 3% to 3.5%. Specimen: PBMCs or T cells enriched from blood (not recorded which). The source of these receptors is a woman aged 60-75 years who had recovered from COVID-19. CDR3s include the opening cysteine and the closing phenylalanine or tryptophan. A D gene is named only where the DNA matches it firmly. Not every row has a clone size; where given, it reads once, few, many or a size class.

TRBV18,-,TRBJ2-5,TRBD1,CASSATGVETQYF,TGTGCCAGCTCAGCGACAGGGGTGGAGACCCAGTACTTC
TRBV10-1,few,TRBJ1-6,TRBD1,CASSRDRPNSPLHF,TGCGCCAGCAGCCGGGACAGGCCGAATTCACCCCTCCACTTT
TRBV3-1/TRBV3-2,-,TRBJ1-1,-,CASSPSGNTEAFF,TGTGCCAGCAGCCCGTCAGGGAACACTGAAGCTTTCTTT
TRBV2,-,TRBJ2-7,-,CASSQDTYEQYF,TGTGCCAGCAGTCAGGACACCTACGAGCAGTACTTC
TRBV19,-,TRBJ1-1,-,CASSTSLTGPNTEAFF,TGTGCCAGTAGTACCTCCCTCACAGGGCCCAACACTGAAGCTTTCTTT
TRBV3-1/TRBV3-2,-,TRBJ1-2,TRBD1,CASSQRPGQSNYGYTF,TGTGCCAGCAGCCAGCGTCCGGGACAGTCTAACTATGGCTACACCTTC
TRBV5-1,-,TRBJ2-1,TRBD1,CASSSTGTGLYNEQFF,TGCGCCAGCAGCTCAACCGGGACAGGCCTCTACAATGAGCAGTTCTTC
TRBV25-1,-,TRBJ2-1,TRBD1,CASSDRDRENEQFF,TGTGCCAGCAGTGACCGGGACAGGGAGAATGAGCAGTTCTTC
TRBV27,-,TRBJ2-7,-,CASSFRRNSYEQYF,TGTGCCAGCAGTTTTCGGCGGAACTCCTACGAGCAGTACTTC
TRBV19,-,TRBJ1-5,-,CASSYSWGSNQPQHF,TGTGCCAGTAGTTACTCTTGGGGCAGCAATCAGCCCCAGCATTTT
TRBV5-4,few,TRBJ1-1,-,CASSSSRAATEAFF,TGTGCCAGCAGCTCGAGCAGGGCTGCCACTGAAGCTTTCTTT
TRBV30,few,TRBJ1-2,-,CAWSKGGLYGYTF,TGTGCCTGGAGTAAGGGGGGGCTCTATGGCTACACCTTC
TRBV30,-,TRBJ2-3,-,CAWSVGRSTDTQYF,TGTGCCTGGAGTGTGGGCAGAAGCACAGATACGCAGTATTTT
TRBV12-3/TRBV12-4,-,TRBJ1-2,TRBD1,CASSSGTGAGYTF,TGTGCCAGCAGTTCGGGGACAGGGGCTGGCTACACCTTC
TRBV4-1,-,TRBJ2-7,TRBD1,CASSQAWDRGREQYF,TGCGCCAGCAGCCAAGCCTGGGACAGGGGGCGCGAGCAGTACTTC
TRBV27,-,TRBJ1-2,-,CASSLRQTNYGYTF,TGTGCCAGCAGTTTAAGACAGACAAACTATGGCTACACCTTC
TRBV9,-,TRBJ2-7,-,CASSVLQGGEQYF,TGTGCCAGCAGCGTATTGCAGGGTGGCGAGCAGTACTTC
TRBV9,few,TRBJ1-4,-,CASSVGGDDEKLFF,TGTGCCAGCAGCGTAGGAGGAGATGATGAAAAACTGTTTTTT
TRBV7-3,-,TRBJ1-5,-,CASSLRAGWDQPQHF,TGTGCCAGCAGCTTAAGGGCAGGGTGGGATCAGCCCCAGCATTTT
TRBV14,-,TRBJ1-1,TRBD1,CASSQDHPGQEAFF,TGTGCCAGCAGCCAAGATCATCCGGGACAGGAAGCTTTCTTT
TRBV19,-,TRBJ2-3,-,CASRTRDPTDTQYF,TGTGCCAGTAGAACCAGGGATCCAACAGATACGCAGTATTTT
TRBV24-1,-,TRBJ2-1,TRBD2,CATAAGTSGYNEQFF,TGTGCCACCGCCGCCGGGACTAGCGGTTACAATGAGCAGTTCTTC
TRBV18,-,TRBJ2-2,TRBD2,CASSPREGQDTGELFF,TGTGCCAGCTCACCGAGGGAGGGCCAGGACACCGGGGAGCTGTTTTTT
TRBV19,-,TRBJ2-2,TRBD2,CASSMWVSGGPGELFF,TGTGCCAGTAGTATGTGGGTTAGCGGGGGGCCCGGGGAGCTGTTTTTT
TRBV10-3,-,TRBJ1-5,TRBD1,CAISLTGADQPQHF,TGTGCCATCAGTTTGACAGGGGCGGATCAGCCCCAGCATTTT
TRBV5-1,-,TRBJ1-2,-,CASSSTPGVGGYTF,TGCGCCAGCAGCTCGACCCCCGGGGTTGGTGGCTACACCTTC
TRBV9,-,TRBJ2-7,TRBD2,CASSPSPGLAAPDF,TGTGCCAGCAGCCCATCGCCGGGACTAGCGGCCCCAGACTTC
TRBV3-1/TRBV3-2,-,TRBJ1-2,TRBD1,CASSQDIGRGRGGYTF,TGTGCCAGCAGCCAAGACATCGGCAGGGGGCGCGGTGGCTACACCTTC
TRBV2,-,TRBJ2-7,-,CASSLAQAYEQYF,TGTGCCAGCAGCCTAGCACAAGCCTACGAGCAGTACTTC
TRBV24-1,-,TRBJ1-2,TRBD1,CATSDLGTGYGYTF,TGTGCCACCAGTGATCTCGGGACAGGCTATGGCTACACCTTC
TRBV3-1/TRBV3-2,-,TRBJ2-5,TRBD1,CASGDRQETQYF,TGTGCCAGCGGGGACAGGCAAGAGACCCAGTACTTC
TRBV27,-,TRBJ1-2,-,CASSLSSGFGGYTF,TGTGCCAGCAGTTTATCATCGGGGTTCGGAGGCTACACCTTC
TRBV30,-,TRBJ1-1,-,CAWSVPWPLDTEAFF,TGTGCCTGGAGTGTACCTTGGCCCCTAGACACTGAAGCTTTCTTT
TRBV10-3,-,TRBJ2-4,-,CAISDPRAEGNIQYF,TGTGCCATCAGTGACCCCCGGGCGGAGGGAAACATTCAGTACTTC
TRBV24-1,-,TRBJ2-5,-,CATSDPQGSRTQYF,TGTGCCACCAGTGATCCGCAGGGTAGTCGGACCCAGTACTTC
TRBV19,-,TRBJ2-1,TRBD2,CASSSLAGGPREQFF,TGTGCCAGTAGCAGTCTAGCGGGGGGGCCACGTGAGCAGTTCTTC
TRBV10-3,-,TRBJ2-5,-,CAISESTETQYF,TGTGCCATCAGTGAGTCGACTGAGACCCAGTACTTC
TRBV24-1,few,TRBJ2-1,TRBD1,CATSDSDRVEQFF,TGTGCCACCAGTGATTCAGACAGGGTTGAGCAGTTCTTC
TRBV6-5,-,TRBJ2-3,TRBD2,CASLLAGADTQYF,TGTGCCAGCCTTCTAGCGGGGGCAGATACGCAGTATTTT
TRBV7-3,-,TRBJ2-1,-,CASSLDYSYNEQFF,TGTGCCAGCAGCTTGGACTACTCCTACAATGAGCAGTTCTTC
TRBV19,-,TRBJ2-1,TRBD1,CASRTGGSYNEQFF,TGTGCCAGCAGGACAGGGGGCTCCTACAATGAGCAGTTCTTC
TRBV11-3,once,TRBJ2-6,TRBD2,CASSGGGTGANVLTF,TGTGCCAGCAGCGGCGGGGGGACTGGGGCCAACGTCCTGACTTTC
TRBV3-1/TRBV3-2,-,TRBJ2-7,TRBD1,CASSLKFNRGTEQYF,TGTGCCAGCAGCCTAAAATTTAACAGGGGGACCGAGCAGTACTTC
TRBV4-1,-,TRBJ2-5,TRBD1,CASSREDRGAETQYF,TGCGCCAGCAGCCGAGAAGACAGGGGGGCAGAGACCCAGTACTTC
TRBV15,-,TRBJ1-6,-,CATSRDPRRGSPLHF,TGTGCCACCAGCAGAGATCCCAGAAGAGGTTCACCCCTCCACTTT
TRBV9,once,TRBJ2-1,-,CASSVVENEQFF,TGTGCCAGCAGCGTAGTAGAGAATGAGCAGTTCTTC
TRBV4-2,-,TRBJ2-4,-,CASSQDLSGLAKNIQYF,TGTGCCAGCAGCCAAGATTTATCAGGACTAGCCAAAAACATTCAGTACTTC
TRBV15,-,TRBJ1-2,-,CATLKTPDSDGYTF,TGTGCCACCTTAAAGACGCCGGACAGCGATGGCTACACCTTC
TRBV5-6,-,TRBJ1-4,TRBD1,CASSLRRTGYEKLFF,TGTGCCAGCAGCTTGAGGCGGACAGGGTATGAAAAACTGTTTTTT
TRBV5-8,-,TRBJ1-2,TRBD1,CASSLGQVYGYTF,TGTGCCAGCAGCTTAGGACAGGTTTATGGCTACACCTTC